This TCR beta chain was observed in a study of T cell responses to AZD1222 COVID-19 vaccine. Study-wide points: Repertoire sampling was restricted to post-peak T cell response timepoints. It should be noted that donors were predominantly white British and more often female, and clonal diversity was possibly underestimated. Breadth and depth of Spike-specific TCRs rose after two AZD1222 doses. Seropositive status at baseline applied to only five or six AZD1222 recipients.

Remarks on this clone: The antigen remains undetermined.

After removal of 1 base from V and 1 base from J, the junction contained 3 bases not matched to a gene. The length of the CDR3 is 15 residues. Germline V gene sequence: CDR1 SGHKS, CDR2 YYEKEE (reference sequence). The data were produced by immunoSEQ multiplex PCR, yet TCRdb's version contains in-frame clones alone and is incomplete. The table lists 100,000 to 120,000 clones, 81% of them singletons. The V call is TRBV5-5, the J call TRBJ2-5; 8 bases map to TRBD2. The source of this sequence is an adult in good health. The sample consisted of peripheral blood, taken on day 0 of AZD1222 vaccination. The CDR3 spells CASSLLAGIQETQYF. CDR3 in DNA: TGTGCCAGCAGCTTGCTAGCGGGCATCCAAGAGACCCAGTACTTC.